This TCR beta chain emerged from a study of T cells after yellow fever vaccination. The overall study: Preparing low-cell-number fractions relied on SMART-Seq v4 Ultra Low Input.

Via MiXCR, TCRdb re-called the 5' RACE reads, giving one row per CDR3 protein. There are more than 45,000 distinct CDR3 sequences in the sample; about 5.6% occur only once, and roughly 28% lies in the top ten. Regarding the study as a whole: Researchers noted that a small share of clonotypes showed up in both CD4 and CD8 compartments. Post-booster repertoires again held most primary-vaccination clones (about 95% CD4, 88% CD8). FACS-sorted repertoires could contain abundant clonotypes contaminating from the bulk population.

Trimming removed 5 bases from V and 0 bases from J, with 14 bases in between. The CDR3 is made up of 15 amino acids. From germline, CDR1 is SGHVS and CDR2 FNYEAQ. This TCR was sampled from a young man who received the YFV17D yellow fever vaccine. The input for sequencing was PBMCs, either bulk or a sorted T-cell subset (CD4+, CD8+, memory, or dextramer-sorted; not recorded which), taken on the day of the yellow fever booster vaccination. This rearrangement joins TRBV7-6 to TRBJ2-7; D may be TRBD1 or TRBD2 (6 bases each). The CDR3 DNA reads TGTGCCAGCAGCCCCGAGGGGGGTAGCTCCTACGAGCAGTACGTC. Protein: CASSPEGGSSYEQYV.